This T cell receptor (beta chain) was recorded in a study of blood T cell repertoires in COVID-19. Study background: Whether acute or convalescent, the COVID-19 samples came from the United States, Italy and Spain.

Methods used by the authors: By means of reference gene primer amplification, nucleated cell counts were estimated. TCRdb keeps only in-frame clones here, not all; method: immunoSEQ multiplex PCR. V and J calls and clone size are those listed in that table; D and trimming were worked out from the DNA. The repertoire holds 250,000 to 300,000 clones, with over 80% as singletons. The CDR3 has 16 amino acids. Per germline, CDR1 MGHRA and CDR2 YSYEKL. V shed 4 bases, J shed 2 bases, and the junction held 9 bases outside the gene matches. This rearrangement joins TRBV4-1 to TRBJ2-3; TRBD2 matches 7 bases. This receptor was obtained from a man aged 55-75 years who had recovered from COVID-19. The material sequenced was peripheral blood. As DNA, the CDR3 is TGCGCCAGCAGCCCCCCGGCTAGCGGTATCACAGATACGCAGTATTTT. This translates into CASSPPASGITDTQYF.